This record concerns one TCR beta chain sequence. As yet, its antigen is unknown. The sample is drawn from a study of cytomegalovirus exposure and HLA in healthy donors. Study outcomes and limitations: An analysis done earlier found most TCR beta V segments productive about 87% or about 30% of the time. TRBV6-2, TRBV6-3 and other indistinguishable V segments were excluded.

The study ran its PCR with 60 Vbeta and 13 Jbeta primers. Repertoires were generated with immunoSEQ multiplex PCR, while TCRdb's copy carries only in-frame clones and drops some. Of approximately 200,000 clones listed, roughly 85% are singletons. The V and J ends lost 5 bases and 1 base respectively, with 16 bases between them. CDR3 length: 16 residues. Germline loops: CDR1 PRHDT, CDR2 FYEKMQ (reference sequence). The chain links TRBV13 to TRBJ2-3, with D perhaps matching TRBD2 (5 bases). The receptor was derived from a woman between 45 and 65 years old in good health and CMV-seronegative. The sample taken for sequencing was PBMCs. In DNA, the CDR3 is TGTGCCAGCAGCCCAGGACCGAGCGGCGGCACAGATACGCAGTATTTT. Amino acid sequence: CASSPGPSGGTDTQYF.